This entry features one TCR beta chain sequence. Its target antigen remains unknown. The record has no base qualities; no much larger clone is one base away. TCRbeta CDR3 regions were amplified from genomic DNA by means of the immunoSEQ Assay, a bias-controlled multiplex PCR. In the authors' own workflow: Nucleated cell counts per sample were estimated from amplification of reference gene primers within the assay. To quantify the absolute abundance of each unique TCRbeta CDR3 rearrangement, sequence reads were collapsed and filtered. For each sample, productive Simpson clonality was calculated as the square root of Simpson's diversity index over productive rearrangements. Sourced from immuneACCESS, this table was stored by TCRdb with only in-frame sequences that have V and J called. A share of the clones is absent; for the studies checked, an unresolved V gene accounts for under half, and the remainder has no known explanation. Clone size and the V and J calls come from that table; the DNA yielded D and trimming. The sample profile shows fewer than 250,000 clones; approximately 89% of them were found once. The ten top clones hold about 1.6% of the sample.

The data are from a study of blood T cell repertoires in COVID-19 (dated by TCRdb to 2020 to 2022). Study-level background: Samples from collaborators originated in the United States, Italy and Spain and spanned both the acute and convalescent phases of COVID-19. The prospective study material was composed of cDNA or gDNA derived from T cells, B-cell-depleted T cells, or PBMCs. Samples came from the ongoing ImmuneRACE study (first 160 participants) plus 1,254 subjects from 6 global collaborators. Where HLA class I and class II types were available, the types were taken from metadata supplied by the sample provider, not from assay-based typing. Deeply sampled blood TCRbeta repertoires from subjects exposed to, actively infected with, or recovered from COVID-19 were included in the dataset. Sample metadata almost always included a de-identified subject ID, COVID-19 status, age in years and sex. The repertoires were made available in a free public database intended to serve as a resource for research on the immune response to SARS-CoV-2.

Summary of the overall study and its limitations: The quantity of clinical and demographic metadata differed by source and by participant and was supplied without curation.

A second Seattle source provided samples from volunteer blood donors who had recovered from COVID-19. The collaborating institutions used their own protocols to collect whole blood in K2EDTA tubes. Collaborator samples were shipped for TCRbeta analysis as frozen whole blood, isolated PBMCs, or DNA extracted from either sample type. The sample taken for sequencing was peripheral blood. The receptor comes from a woman aged 60 to 75 who had recovered from COVID-19.

The nucleotide sequence is given as TGTGCCAGCAGCTCCGGACAGGTGAACAATGAGCAGTTCTTC. Its protein reads: CASSSGQVNNEQFF. This chain joins TRBV5-4 to TRBJ2-1, with TRBD1 matching 7 junction bases. Via the germline V gene (reference sequence), CDR1 is SGHNT and CDR2 YYREEE. Trimming accounts for 3 bases at V and 5 bases at J, while the number of junction bases matched to no gene is 5. The CDR3 has 14 amino acids, counting the end cysteine and phenylalanine. Here the CDR3 DNA is all that survives: 42 bases in frame from base 1.